A single sample gave rise to the 30 T cell receptor beta chains below, sequenced in a study of Ad26.COV2.S vaccination and SARS-CoV-2 variants. Measured with immunoSEQ multiplex PCR; TCRdb has only the in-frame clones, and not every one. The sample lists about 380,000 clones; 80% to 90% were seen once. Regarding treatment: over 15 received Ad26.COV2.S at low or high dose, single or two shots; about 5 received placebo; per-sample allocation not given. Sampling took place 63 days after the first vaccine or placebo injection. Here the sequenced sample was peripheral blood, taken in a trial of Ad26.COV2.S vaccine versus placebo. Source of these receptors: a person aged 18-60 years who received the Ad26.COV2.S COVID-19 vaccine or a placebo.

This chain links TRBV28 with TRBJ2-2; 8 bases align to TRBD1. The germline gives CDR1 MDHEN, CDR2 SYDVKM. Trimming removed 5 bases from V and 8 bases from J; junction bases left unmatched: 10. The CDR3 has 15 amino acids. CDR3 in DNA: TGTGCCAGCAGTCGACAGGGGCGAAGGCTTGGGGAGCTGTTTTTT. This gives the protein CASSRQGRRLGELFF. The full variable domain, with the rest looked up from reference TRBV28 and TRBJ2-2, is DVKVTQSSRYLVKRTGEKVFLECVQDMDHENMFWYRQDPGLGLRLIYFSYDVKMKEKGDIPEGYSVSREKKERFSLILESASTNQTSMYLCASSRQGRRLGELFFGEGSRLTVL.

V is TRBV27 and J is TRBJ2-5; no reliable D call. This CDR3 has 14 amino acids. CDR1 is MNHEY and CDR2 is SMNVEV in the germline V gene (reference sequence). V gave up 2 bases and J gave up 1 base, with 8 bases separating them. The CDR3: CASSLVASQETQYF. CDR3 coding DNA: TGTGCCAGCAGTTTAGTGGCAAGCCAAGAGACCCAGTACTTC.

The chain combines TRBV28 with TRBJ1-2; possible D gene TRBD1, 5 bases. Trimming cost V 2 bases and J 7 bases, with 17 bases left between them. The CDR3 covers 15 residues. Germline CDR1 reads MDHEN; CDR2 reads SYDVKM. The CDR3 region is CASSLGGPVTSGYTF. CDR3 in DNA: TGTGCCAGCAGTTTAGGGGGACCCGTAACCTCTGGCTACACCTTC.

This clone was observed a single time. The chain recombines TRBV6-4 with TRBJ1-5; no reliable D call. This CDR3 region has 17 residues. The V end was cut by 0 bases, the J end by 7 bases, with 19 bases between. Germline values: CDR1 MRHNA, CDR2 SNTAGT. The CDR3 is CASSDSRSLGMGQPQHF. The CDR3 coding sequence is TGTGCCAGCAGTGACTCGAGATCATTGGGTATGGGGCAGCCCCAGCATTTT.

In DNA form, the CDR3 reads TGTGCCAGCAGTCTACAGGGGATTGTGGAGACCCAGTACTTC. Translated: CASSLQGIVETQYF. The V and J genes are TRBV6-2 or TRBV6-3 and TRBJ2-5; TRBD1 matches at 7 bases. J was trimmed by 5 bases and V by 5 bases; bases with no gene match: 8. The CDR3 covers 14 residues. CDR1 and CDR2 from the germline V gene are MNHEY and SVGEGT.

The V call is TRBV3-1 (or the pseudogene TRBV3-2), the J call TRBJ1-3; D is unresolved. The CDR3 totals 15 residues. The V end lost 2 bases, the J end lost 0 bases, and 8 bases lay between the germline ends. Germline CDR1 reads LGHDT; CDR2 reads YNNKEL (reference sequence). CDR3 in DNA: TGTGCCAGCAGCCAATCAGGTCTCTCTGGAAACACCATATATTTT. It codes for CASSQSGLSGNTIYF.

V is TRBV27 and J is TRBJ1-1, with a possible D match to TRBD1 (5 bases). Trimming left V 5 bases short and J 10 bases short, with 17 bases between. CDR3 length: 13 amino acids. Germline values: CDR1 MNHEY, CDR2 SMNVEV (reference sequence). As DNA, the CDR3 is TGTGCCAGCAGTGTTCTGGGGGGACGAGCAGCTTTCTTT. As protein: CASSVLGGRAAFF.

This clone was found once. This chain joins TRBV29-1 and TRBJ1-1; D gene uncertain. Trimming removed 2 bases from V and 0 bases from J, with 10 bases in between. In germline, CDR1 is SQVTM, CDR2 ANQGSEA. This CDR3 is 14 amino acids long. CDR3 region: CSVEMAQLNTEAFF. Here the CDR3 DNA reads TGCAGCGTTGAAATGGCCCAGTTGAACACTGAAGCTTTCTTT. The whole variable domain, remainder taken from reference TRBV29-1 and TRBJ1-1, is SAVISQKPSRDICQRGTSLTIQCQVDSQVTMMFWYRQQPGQSLTLIATANQGSEATYESGFVIDKFPISRPNLTFSTLTVSNMSPEDSSIYLCSVEMAQLNTEAFFGQGTRLTVV.

This clone was counted a few times. The rearrangement uses TRBV24-1 and TRBJ2-5; either TRBD1 or TRBD2 may supply D (5 bases each). Per the germline V gene, CDR1 is KGHDR and CDR2 is SFDVKD. The CDR3 has 15 residues. The V and J ends lost 6 bases and 2 bases respectively, with 15 bases between them. Here the CDR3 DNA reads TGTGCCACCAGTCCCGCCGGGGCTGGACAAGAGACCCAGTACTTC. Translating gives CATSPAGAGQETQYF.

The CDR3 region is CASSPMGRPLHF. The CDR3 bases are TGTGCCAGCAGCCCGATGGGGCGGCCCCTCCACTTT. V gene TRBV3-1 (or the pseudogene TRBV3-2) combines with J gene TRBJ1-6, with D possibly TRBD1 on 5 matching bases. V dropped 4 bases and J dropped 13 bases, with 11 bases sitting between them. The CDR3 is made up of 12 amino acids. Germline CDR1 reads LGHDT; CDR2 reads YNNKEL (reference sequence).

The chain uses TRBV7-9 and TRBJ2-7; possible D gene TRBD1, 6 bases. Trimming took off 1 base at V and 5 bases at J, with 15 bases between the two ends. The germline gives CDR1 SEHNR, CDR2 FQNEAQ (reference sequence). The CDR3 consists of 15 residues. CDR3 residues: CASSLGKGGNNEQYF. CDR3 coding DNA: TGTGCCAGCAGCTTAGGAAAAGGGGGAAATAACGAGCAGTACTTC. The full variable domain, rest sourced from reference TRBV7-9 and TRBJ2-7, is DTGVSQNPRHKITKRGQNVTFRCDPISEHNRLYWYRQTLGQGPEFLTYFQNEAQLEKSRLLSDRFSAERPKGSFSTLEIQRTEQGDSAMYLCASSLGKGGNNEQYFGPGTRLTVT.

The chain joins TRBV29-1 to TRBJ2-5; D gene unclear. The germline V gene has CDR1 SQVTM and CDR2 ANQGSEA. Trimming left V 4 bases short and J 9 bases short, with 6 bases between. The CDR3 has 9 amino acids. CDR3 bases: TGCAGCGTTGGAAAGGCCCAGTACTTC. Residues: CSVGKAQYF.

This clone was seen a single time. V is TRBV7-9 and J is TRBJ1-1, with D perhaps matching TRBD1 (5 bases). From germline, CDR1 is SEHNR and CDR2 FQNEAQ (reference sequence). The V and J ends lost 2 bases and 0 bases respectively, with 7 bases between them. This CDR3 is 14 amino acids long. The DNA for the CDR3 is TGTGCCAGCAGCTTAAGGGGACTGAACACTGAAGCTTTCTTT. Translating it yields CASSLRGLNTEAFF.

The rearrangement uses TRBV19 and TRBJ2-7, with D perhaps given as TRBD1 or TRBD2 (6 bases each). The CDR3 extends over 17 amino acids. Trimming took off 1 base at V and 0 bases at J, with 16 bases between the two ends. Germline V gene sequence: CDR1 LNHDA, CDR2 SQIVND (reference sequence). As DNA, the CDR3 is TGTGCCAGTAGTATAGCCGGGGGCGGAAGAGCCTCCTACGAGCAGTACTTC. Protein: CASSIAGGGRASYEQYF.

The V call is TRBV7-3, the J call TRBJ1-1, with D perhaps matching TRBD1 (5 bases). Trimming took off 1 base at V and 5 bases at J, with 14 bases between the two ends. The germline V gene encodes CDR1 SGHTA and CDR2 FQGTGA. The CDR3 runs to 15 residues. CDR3 sequence: CASSLIGVRWTEAFF. The CDR3 DNA is TGTGCCAGCAGCTTAATAGGGGTTAGGTGGACTGAAGCTTTCTTT.

This sequence joins TRBV20-1 and TRBJ1-5; D is perhaps TRBD1 (5 bases). Germline CDR1 is DFQATT and CDR2 is SNEGSKA (reference sequence). This CDR3 contains 12 residues. The V gene lost 3 bases and the J gene lost 5 bases, with 8 bases spanning the gap. CDR3 nucleotides: TGCAGTGCTAGTACAGGAGATCAGCCCCAGCATTTT. This translates into CSASTGDQPQHF.

The sample holds a few counts of this clone. The chain recombines TRBV19 with TRBJ2-4; TRBD2 agrees at 12 bases. Looked up from germline, CDR1 is LNHDA and CDR2 is SQIVND (reference sequence). The CDR3 extends over 16 amino acids. The trim removed 3 bases at V and 6 bases at J, leaving 6 bases unmatched. The CDR3 sequence: CASSMLAGGYGNIQYF. For the CDR3, the DNA is TGTGCCAGTAGTATGCTAGCGGGAGGGTATGGAAACATTCAGTACTTC.

The count of this clone is one. The J gene is TRBJ2-3, the V gene TRBV10-3; 10 bases are shared with TRBD2. Germline assignment: CDR1 ENHRY and CDR2 SYGVKD. With 10 bases clipped from V and 1 base from J, the junction kept 14 bases outside the gene matches. The CDR3 has 17 amino acids. CDR3 nucleotides: TGTGCCACCGGAACATCTAGCGGGGGAACGGGCACAGATACGCAGTATTTT. It codes for CATGTSSGGTGTDTQYF.

As for this clone: Different DNA sequences within this sample yield the same CDR3. Here the CDR3 reads CASSPVGQGSNQPQHF. In DNA form, the CDR3 reads TGTGCCAGCTCACCGGTTGGGCAGGGGAGCAATCAGCCCCAGCATTTT. The genes are TRBV18 and TRBJ1-5; weak D call: TRBD1 (6 bases). CDR1 KGHSH and CDR2 LQKENI come from the germline V gene. The CDR3 is 16 amino acids. Between the trimmed V and J ends, which lost 3 bases and 1 base, there was a span of 13 bases.

The chain combines TRBV28 with TRBJ1-1; no definite D call. With 0 bases removed from V and 0 bases from J, the gap between germline ends came to 17 bases. This CDR3 comprises 18 residues. Germline lookup yields CDR1 MDHEN and CDR2 SYDVKM. The CDR3 sequence: CASSLWPLTTRMNTEAFF. CDR3 nucleotide sequence: TGTGCCAGCAGTTTATGGCCCCTTACAACCAGGATGAACACTGAAGCTTTCTTT.

The V call is TRBV11-3, the J call TRBJ2-7; weak D call: TRBD2 (6 bases). Germline V lookup: CDR1 SGHNT, CDR2 YENEEA. CDR3 length: 14 amino acids. Trimming shortened V by 4 bases and J by 1 base, and 11 bases separated the two germline ends. CDR3 sequence: CASSWAGWSYEQYF. In DNA, the CDR3 is TGTGCCAGCAGCTGGGCGGGGTGGTCCTACGAGCAGTACTTC. The whole variable domain, remainder taken from reference TRBV11-3 and TRBJ2-7, is EAGVVQSPRYKIIEKKQPVAFWCNPISGHNTLYWYLQNLGQGPELLIRYENEEAVDDSQLPKDRFSAERLKGVDSTLKIQPAELGDSAVYLCASSWAGWSYEQYFGPGTRLTVT.

This chain connects TRBV21-1 to TRBJ2-5; the table names TRBD2, a call not compared with the DNA. TRBV21-1 constitutes a pseudogene. The CDR3 is made up of 11 amino acids. The CDR3 DNA sequence: TGTGCCAGCAGCAAGGAGGAGACCCAGTACTTC. Its protein is CASSKEETQYF.

V and J are TRBV30 and TRBJ1-5, with D unclear. The CDR3 runs 14 residues. Trimming stripped 0 bases from V and 2 bases from J, with 8 bases between. The germline gives CDR1 GTSNPN, CDR2 SVGIG (reference sequence). The CDR3 loop reads CAWSVPGGNQPQHF. Written as DNA, the CDR3 is TGTGCCTGGAGTGTACCTGGGGGCAATCAGCCCCAGCATTTT.

The V and J genes are TRBV2 and TRBJ2-7, with TRBD2 matching 8 bases. Trimming took 2 bases from V and 0 from J; bases not matched to a gene: 3. The CDR3 spans 15 residues. CDR1 is SNHLY, CDR2 FYNNEI, per germline. The CDR3 spells CASSEWREVSYEQYF. The CDR3 DNA sequence: TGTGCCAGCAGTGAATGGCGGGAGGTCTCCTACGAGCAGTACTTC.

The rearrangement links TRBV5-1 to TRBJ1-5, with D maybe TRBD1 (6 bases). Germline CDR1 SGHRS, CDR2 YFSETQ. Trimming took off 3 bases at V and 3 bases at J, with 13 bases between the two ends. This CDR3 contains 15 residues. DNA for the CDR3: TGCGCCAGCAGCTGGGGGGCAGGGGACAATCAGCCCCAGCATTTT. The encoded protein is CASSWGAGDNQPQHF. The complete variable domain, with remaining parts taken from reference TRBV5-1 and TRBJ1-5, reads KAGVTQTPRYLIKTRGQQVTLSCSPISGHRSVSWYQQTPGQGLQFLFEYFSETQRNKGNFPGRFSGRQFSNSRSEMNVSTLELGDSALYLCASSWGAGDNQPQHFGDGTRLSIL.

The table lists this clone with a few counts. The rearrangement joins TRBV7-9 to TRBJ1-6; TRBD1 aligns across 9 bases. Trimming cost V 5 bases and J 13 bases; bases outside gene matches: 9. The CDR3 consists of 14 residues. Germline assignment: CDR1 SEHNR and CDR2 FQNEAQ (reference sequence). CDR3 sequence: CASSVPGQGQPLHF. The CDR3 DNA is TGTGCCAGCAGCGTACCGGGACAGGGTCAGCCCCTCCACTTT.

The rearrangement links TRBV7-9 to TRBJ1-5, with no clear D. V was cut by 3 bases and J by 2 bases, with 11 bases left in between. CDR1 is SEHNR, CDR2 FQNEAQ, per germline (reference sequence). The CDR3 runs 15 residues. CDR3 nucleotides: TGTGCCAGCAGCTTTAGTGCGGCGGGCAATCAGCCCCAGCATTTT. It codes for CASSFSAAGNQPQHF.

The genes are TRBV4-3 and TRBJ1-4, with D possibly TRBD1 on 6 matching bases. The CDR3 loop spans 16 amino acids. Trimming removed 1 base from V and 1 base from J, with 10 bases in between. Germline V gene sequence: CDR1 LGHNA, CDR2 YSLEER. The CDR3 nucleotides read TGCGCCAGCAGCCAAGCAGGGGTTCAAACTAATGAAAAACTGTTTTTT. Its translation: CASSQAGVQTNEKLFF.

The genes are TRBV4-3 and TRBJ2-1; no definite D call. Deletions cut 1 base from V and 7 bases from J, with 8 bases between. CDR1 and CDR2 from the germline V gene are LGHNA and YSLEER. The CDR3 has 13 amino acids. CDR3 amino acids: CASSQVARNEQFF. The CDR3 coding sequence is TGCGCCAGCAGCCAAGTTGCTAGAAATGAGCAGTTCTTC.

The chain combines TRBV4-1 with TRBJ2-1; 10 bases are a match to TRBD2. The germline V gene encodes CDR1 MGHRA and CDR2 YSYEKL. This CDR3 comprises 17 residues. The V segment lost 0 bases and the J segment 6 bases; nucleotides outside the gene matches: 8. The CDR3 region has the DNA TGCGCCAGCAGCCAAGATACCCAGCGGGGGGGCCGCAATGAGCAGTTCTTC. Protein: CASSQDTQRGGRNEQFF.